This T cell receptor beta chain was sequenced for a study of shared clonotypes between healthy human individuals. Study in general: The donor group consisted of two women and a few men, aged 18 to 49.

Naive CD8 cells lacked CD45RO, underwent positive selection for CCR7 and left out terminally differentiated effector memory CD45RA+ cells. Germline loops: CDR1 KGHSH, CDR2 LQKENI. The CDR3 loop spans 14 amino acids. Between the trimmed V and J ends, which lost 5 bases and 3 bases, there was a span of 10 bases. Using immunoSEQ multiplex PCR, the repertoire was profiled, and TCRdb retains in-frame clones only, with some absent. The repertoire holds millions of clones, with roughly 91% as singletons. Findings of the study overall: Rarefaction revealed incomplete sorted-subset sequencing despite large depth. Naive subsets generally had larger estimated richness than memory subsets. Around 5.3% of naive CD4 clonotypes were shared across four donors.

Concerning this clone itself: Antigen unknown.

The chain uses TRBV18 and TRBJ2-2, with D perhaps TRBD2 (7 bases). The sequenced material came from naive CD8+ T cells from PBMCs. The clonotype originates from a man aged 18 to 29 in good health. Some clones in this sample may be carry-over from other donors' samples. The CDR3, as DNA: TGTGCCAGCTCAGCGGGGGCACACACCGGGGAGCTGTTTTTT. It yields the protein CASSAGAHTGELFF.